This TCR beta chain was retrieved from a study of blood T cell repertoires in COVID-19. Germline CDR1 WNHNN, CDR2 SYGVQD (reference sequence). CDR3 length equals 14 residues. Unmatched junction bases numbered 1, after V lost 4 bases and J lost 3 bases. As originally analysed: Counts of nucleated cells, estimated from reference gene primer amplification, were obtained. Libraries were prepared by immunoSEQ multiplex PCR; TCRdb keeps only in-frame clonotypes and omits some of them. Clone size and V and J calls were adopted from that table, with D and trimming inferred from the DNA. Of nearly 350,000 clones in the sample, over 75% are singletons; the top ten hold 1%. Participants were aged about 18 to 100 years, lived in 24 US areas, and enrolled virtually. Categorization into cohorts depended on clinical history that participants reported. Symptom resolution, clearance, or two negative PCRs marked donors in Cohort 3 as recovered.

The chain recombines TRBV10-1 with TRBJ2-2; 8 nucleotides match TRBD1. The sequence derives from a woman in her twenties or thirties who had recovered from COVID-19. Material for sequencing was PBMCs or T cells enriched from blood (not recorded which). The CDR3 region is CASSAGQDTGELFF. CDR3 bases: TGCGCCAGCAGTGCGGGACAGGACACCGGGGAGCTGTTTTTT.